This T cell receptor (beta chain) was sequenced during a study of control samples from healthy donors and cancer patients. Concerning this clone: Other DNA sequences in this sample translate to the same CDR3.

The germline gives CDR1 GTSNPN, CDR2 SVGIG (reference sequence). V dropped 5 bases and J dropped 0; count of bases not matched to a gene: 1. The length of the CDR3 is 12 residues. Data came from immunoSEQ multiplex PCR; TCRdb stores just in-frame clones and leaves some out. The sample lists over 150,000 clones; around 94% were seen once. V usage is TRBV30 and J usage is TRBJ2-7; 7 bases align to TRBD1. Sequencing was done on a sample of blood. The origin of this receptor is a man in his thirties or forties in good health. The CDR3 bases are TGTGCCTGGGGGGACAGCTCCTACGAGCAGTACTTC. This codes for CAWGDSSYEQYF.